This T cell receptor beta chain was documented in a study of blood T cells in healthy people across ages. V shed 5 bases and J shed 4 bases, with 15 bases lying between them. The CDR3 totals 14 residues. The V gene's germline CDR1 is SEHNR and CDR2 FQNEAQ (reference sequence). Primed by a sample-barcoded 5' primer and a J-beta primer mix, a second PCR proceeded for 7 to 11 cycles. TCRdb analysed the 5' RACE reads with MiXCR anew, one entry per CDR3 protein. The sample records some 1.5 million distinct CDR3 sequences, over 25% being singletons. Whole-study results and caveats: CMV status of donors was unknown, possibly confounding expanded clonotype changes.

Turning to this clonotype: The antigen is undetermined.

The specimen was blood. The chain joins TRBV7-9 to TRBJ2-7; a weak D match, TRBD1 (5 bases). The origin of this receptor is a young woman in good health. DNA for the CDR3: TGTGCCAGCAGCCCTCCAGGGAAGGGTTACGAGCAGTACTTC. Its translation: CASSPPGKGYEQYF.